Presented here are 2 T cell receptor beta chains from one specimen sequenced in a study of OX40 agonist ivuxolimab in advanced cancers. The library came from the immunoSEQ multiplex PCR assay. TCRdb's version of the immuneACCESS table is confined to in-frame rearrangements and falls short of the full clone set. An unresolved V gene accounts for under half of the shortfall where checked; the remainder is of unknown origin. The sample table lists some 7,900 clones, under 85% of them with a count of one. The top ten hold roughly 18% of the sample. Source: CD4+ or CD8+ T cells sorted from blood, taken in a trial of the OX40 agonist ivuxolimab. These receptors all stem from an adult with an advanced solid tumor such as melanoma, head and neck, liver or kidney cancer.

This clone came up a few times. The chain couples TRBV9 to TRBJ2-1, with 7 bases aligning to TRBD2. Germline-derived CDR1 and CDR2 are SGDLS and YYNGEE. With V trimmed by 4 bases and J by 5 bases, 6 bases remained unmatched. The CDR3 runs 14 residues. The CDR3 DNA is TGTGCCAGCAGCTTTGGACTAGATAACAATGAGCAGTTCTTC. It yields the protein CASSFGLDNNEQFF.

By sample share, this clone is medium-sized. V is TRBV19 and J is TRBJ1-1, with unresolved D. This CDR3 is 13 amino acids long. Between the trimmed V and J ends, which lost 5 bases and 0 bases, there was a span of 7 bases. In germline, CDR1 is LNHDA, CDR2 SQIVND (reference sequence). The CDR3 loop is CASSATMNTEAFF. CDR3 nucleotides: TGTGCCAGTAGTGCAACTATGAACACTGAAGCTTTCTTT.